The rows below give T cell receptor beta chains drawn from one sample of a study of shared clonotypes between healthy human individuals. TCRdb keeps only in-frame clones here, not all; method: immunoSEQ multiplex PCR. The sample holds hundreds of thousands of clones; roughly 98% are singletons and the top ten take approximately 0.3%. The sequenced material came from naive CD8+ T cells sorted from blood. The source of these receptors is a man aged 25 to 40 in good health. CDR3s include the opening cysteine and the closing phenylalanine or tryptophan. The order of the fields is J gene, V gene, D gene, clone size, CDR3 DNA, CDR3 protein. A D gene is named only where the DNA matches it firmly. Clone size, where shown, is once, few, many, or a class for clones that have expanded.

>TRBJ2-1|TRBV29-1|.|.
TGCAGCGTTGACGGGACCGCCACTAGCTCCTACAATGAGCAGTTCTTC
CSVDGTATSSYNEQFF
>TRBJ2-7|TRBV7-9|.|.
TGTGCCAGCAGCTTTTCCCCGGCGGAGCAGTACTTC
CASSFSPAEQYF
>TRBJ2-2|TRBV12-2|.|.
TGTGCATCGGTGGGGGAGCTGTTTTTT
CASVGELFF
>TRBJ2-1|TRBV4-3|TRBD2|.
TGCGCCAGCAGCCAAGCTCTTCCCCTAGCGGGAGAAGACAATGAGCAGTTCTTC
CASSQALPLAGEDNEQFF
>TRBJ2-7|TRBV30|.|.
TGTGCCTGGAGTAGGGACTCCTACGAGCAGTACTTC
CAWSRDSYEQYF
>TRBJ2-5|TRBV7-6|.|once
TGTGCCAGCAGCTTCCGACAGGACGAGGTCGGGGAGACCCAGTACTTC
CASSFRQDEVGETQYF
>TRBJ2-7|TRBV18|TRBD1|.
TGTGCCAGCTCACCGGGCAATCAAAGGGGACAGGGGATTTACGAGCAGTACTTC
CASSPGNQRGQGIYEQYF
>TRBJ1-5|TRBV28|TRBD1|.
TGTGCCAGCAGTACACGACAGGGGTTCAATCAGCCCCAGCATTTT
CASSTRQGFNQPQHF
>TRBJ1-1|TRBV5-5|TRBD1|.
TGTGCCAGCAGCACCCACCAGGGGGCGGGCACTGAAGCTTTCTTT
CASSTHQGAGTEAFF
>TRBJ2-7|TRBV27|.|.
TGTGCCAGCAGTTTCAGCAGGAGCGAGCAGTACTTC
CASSFSRSEQYF
>TRBJ2-7|TRBV11-2|TRBD2|.
TGTGCCAGCAGCTTTGTAGCGGGAGGGCCAGGCGGGTACGAGCAGTACTTC
CASSFVAGGPGGYEQYF
>TRBJ2-7|TRBV27|.|.
TGTGCCAGCAGTTTATCGAAGTGGACGGACTACGAGCAGTACTTC
CASSLSKWTDYEQYF
>TRBJ1-1|TRBV29-1|.|.
TGCAGCGTTCGTAAGGGGGGAATGAACACTGAAGCTTTCTTT
CSVRKGGMNTEAFF
>TRBJ2-7|TRBV29-1|.|.
TGCAGCGTTGAAGGGCCACTAGGTTCCTACGAGCAGTACTTC
CSVEGPLGSYEQYF
>TRBJ1-5|TRBV27|.|once
TGTGCCAGCTGGCAGACAGCATATAGCAATCAGCCCCAGCATTTT
CASWQTAYSNQPQHF
>TRBJ2-3|TRBV29-1|.|.
TGCAGCGCCGGTCGAATCGGTCACACAGATACGCAGTATTTT
CSAGRIGHTDTQYF
>TRBJ2-3|TRBV4-1|TRBD2|.
TGCGCCAGCAGCCCGATAGCGGGAGGGCCACTAGATACGCAGTATTTT
CASSPIAGGPLDTQYF
>TRBJ2-7|TRBV2|.|.
TGTGCCATCCCGAAGTTGACACCCTACGAGCAGTACTTC
CAIPKLTPYEQYF
>TRBJ2-7|TRBV19|.|.
TGTGCCAGTAGTATAACGGGGGCCACCTACGAGCAGTACTTC
CASSITGATYEQYF
>TRBJ1-2|TRBV7-6|.|.
TGTGCCAGCAGCTTAGAGGGCGCACGTGGCTACACCTTC
CASSLEGARGYTF
>TRBJ2-3|TRBV10-3|.|.
TGTGCCATCAGTGAGTCGGCTACAGATACGCAGTATTTT
CAISESATDTQYF
>TRBJ2-5|TRBV7-2|TRBD1|once
TGTGCCAGCAGCTTACCGACAGGGCAAGAGACCCAGTACTTC
CASSLPTGQETQYF
>TRBJ2-5|TRBV4-1|.|.
TGCGCCAGCAGCCAATTACAGGGTCAAGAGACCCAGTACTTC
CASSQLQGQETQYF
>TRBJ2-7|TRBV2|.|.
TGTGCCAGCAGTGACCGGGGTACCGAGGAGGACGAGCAGTACTTC
CASSDRGTEEDEQYF
>TRBJ2-1|TRBV29-1|.|.
TGCAGCTACCGGGACGGGACCTACAATGAGCAGTTCTTC
CSYRDGTYNEQFF
>TRBJ1-5|TRBV6-5|.|.
TGTGCCAGCAGTCGAACGCAGGGGCCCCAGCATTTT
CASSRTQGPQHF
>TRBJ2-2|TRBV6-6|.|.
TGTGCCAGCAGTTCGGGGGACTTTCTAGGGGAGCTGTTTTTT
CASSSGDFLGELFF
>TRBJ2-1|TRBV7-9|.|.
TGTGCCAGCAGCCCGCGGACAGAATACAATGAGCAGTTCTTC
CASSPRTEYNEQFF
>TRBJ2-7|TRBV29-1|TRBD2|.
TGCAGCGTGGGGGAGGGCCCGGGCTACGAGCAGTACTTC
CSVGEGPGYEQYF
>TRBJ1-1|TRBV5-4|.|.
TGTGCCAGCAGCTTCGGGGACACTGAAGCTTTCTTT
CASSFGDTEAFF
>TRBJ2-1|TRBV7-9|TRBD2|once
TGTGCCAGCAGCCAAGCCGGGACTAGCGGGAGGAATGAGCAGTTCTTC
CASSQAGTSGRNEQFF
>TRBJ2-1|TRBV27|TRBD2|.
TGTGCCAGCAGGTCTAGCGGCTCCTACAATGAGCAGTTCTTC
CASRSSGSYNEQFF
>TRBJ2-3|TRBV9|TRBD2|.
TGTGCCAGCAGCGTATCTAGCGGGAGTCTTACAGATACGCAGTATTTT
CASSVSSGSLTDTQYF
>TRBJ2-1|TRBV5-5|TRBD1|.
TGTGCCAGCAGCTTGATTTGGACAGGGGCAGAGCATGAGCAGTTCTTC
CASSLIWTGAEHEQFF
>TRBJ1-1|TRBV9|TRBD1|.
TGTGCCAGCAGCGTAGGGGGACAGGGAATTCACACTGAAGCTTTCTTT
CASSVGGQGIHTEAFF
>TRBJ1-1|TRBV9|.|.
TGTGCCAGCAGCGTAGTAGGGCAGGGCCAACACACTGAAGCTTTCTTT
CASSVVGQGQHTEAFF
>TRBJ2-1|TRBV27|.|.
TGTGCCAGCAGTTGGGGGGGCACCTCCTACAATGAGCAGTTCTTC
CASSWGGTSYNEQFF
>TRBJ2-3|TRBV11-3|.|.
TGTGCCAGCAGCTCCCACCGGGACTCCACAGATACGCAGTATTTT
CASSSHRDSTDTQYF
>TRBJ1-1|TRBV10-2|.|.
TGCGCCAGCAGTGAGTCCTACGACCCCCGGTGGGCTTTCTTT
CASSESYDPRWAFF
>TRBJ2-1|TRBV5-5|TRBD2|.
TGTGCCAGCAGCCCTAGACTAGCGGGAGGTTACAATGAGCAGTTCTTC
CASSPRLAGGYNEQFF
>TRBJ1-3|TRBV15|.|.
TGTGCCACCAGCAGAGTGGACTCTGGAAACACCATATATTTT
CATSRVDSGNTIYF
>TRBJ2-3|TRBV2|TRBD1|.
TGTGCCAGCAGCGCCCCGGGACAGAGCACAGATACGCAGTATTTT
CASSAPGQSTDTQYF
>TRBJ2-7|TRBV27|.|.
TGTGCCAGCACCCAAGGGGGCGGGGGATACGAGCAGTACTTC
CASTQGGGGYEQYF
>TRBJ1-2|TRBV6-1|.|.
TGTGCCAGCAGTGAACGTTTTGGGGGCACAGGGTGGGCTAACTATGGCTACACCTTC
CASSERFGGTGWANYGYTF